The clone carrying this T cell receptor beta chain was recorded at least ten times. The antigen is not known. There are 16 residues in the CDR3. Germline loops: CDR1 MNHEY, CDR2 SVGAGI. The V gene end was trimmed by 0 bases and the J gene end by 1 base; junction bases not matched to a gene: 4. Profiling of TCR beta VDJ combinations and CDR3 sequences used genomic DNA as template. MiXCR, applied by TCRdb to the reads, yields one record per CDR3 protein. The sample contains 250,000 to 300,000 distinct CDR3 sequences, under 65% of which appear only once. The entry originates in a study of CD8+CD57+ T cells in acquired aplastic anemia. Study-level information: On average, sorted CD4+ and CD8+ cells gave 3.2 ug of DNA. Study observations and caveats: Found in both controls and patients were approximately 29 CD8+ CDR3 sequences.

In patients chosen for sequencing, flow cytometry had shown CD8+CD57+ cell expansion. This clonotype was obtained from a human donor with aplastic anemia. The chain uses TRBV6-5 and TRBJ2-7; 9 positions agree with TRBD1. The sample taken for sequencing was sorted CD4+, CD8+, or CD8+CD57+ T cells (not recorded which) from PBMCs. CDR3 sequence reads: CASSYSRGQGSYEQYF. In DNA, the CDR3 is TGTGCCAGCAGTTACTCCAGGGGACAGGGTTCCTACGAGCAGTACTTC.